Listed below are T cell receptor beta chains from one sample, sequenced in a study of shared T cell receptors in the human thymus. Assay used: immunoSEQ multiplex PCR; TCRdb lists only in-frame clones, some missing. The table records hundreds of thousands of clones, 75% to 90% of them present only once. This sample also belongs to another study, concerning human thymus T cells.

Input material: thymocytes. The source of these receptors is a girl under three years old with a congenital heart defect. CDR3s include the opening cysteine and the closing phenylalanine or tryptophan. The D gene is left open where the match is weak. Some rows mark clone size as missing; the rest say once, few, many or name a class of expanded clone.

cdr3_aa	cdr3_nt	cdr3_length	j_call	clone_size	v_call	d_call
CASSRRGGSGTEAFF	TGTGCCAGTAGTCGGCGGGGGGGATCGGGTACTGAAGCTTTCTTT	15	TRBJ1-1	-	TRBV19	-
CASTPAPGAAGWSTEAFF	TGTGCCAGCACCCCGGCCCCCGGGGCCGCGGGGTGGAGCACTGAAGCTTTCTTT	18	TRBJ1-1	-	TRBV13	-
CASSRWTGSAECNQPQHF	TGTGCCAGCAGCCGATGGACAGGGAGTGCGGAGTGCAATCAGCCCCAGCATTTT	18	TRBJ1-5	few	TRBV5-6	TRBD1
CAISESISPSDYNEQFF	TGTGCCATCAGTGAGTCGATTTCGCCTAGCGACTACAATGAGCAGTTCTTC	17	TRBJ2-1	-	TRBV10-3	-
CASSPQDRGPYQPQHF	TGTGCCAGCAGCCCCCAGGACAGGGGGCCGTATCAGCCCCAGCATTTT	16	TRBJ1-5	-	TRBV7-9	TRBD1
CSASGHHEDGELFF	TGCAGCGCATCGGGACACCATGAGGACGGGGAGCTGTTTTTT	14	TRBJ2-2	-	TRBV29-1	-
CASSLQNRGRSGTGELFF	TGTGCCAGCAGCTTACAAAACAGGGGGCGTTCGGGCACCGGGGAGCTGTTTTTT	18	TRBJ2-2	-	TRBV7-9	TRBD1
CASSIDAGSNTEAFF	TGTGCCAGTAGTATAGACGCAGGATCGAACACTGAAGCTTTCTTT	15	TRBJ1-1	-	TRBV19	-
CATSRASWGRTEAFF	TGTGCCACCAGCAGAGCTAGTTGGGGGCGGACTGAAGCTTTCTTT	15	TRBJ1-1	-	TRBV15	-
CASSFGYIGGPYSEKLFF	TGTGCCAGCAGCTTCGGGTATATAGGTGGTCCGTATAGCGAAAAACTGTTTTTT	18	TRBJ1-4	-	TRBV5-6	-
CASSGDRGFESSYNSPLHF	TGTGCCAGCAGTGGGGACAGGGGGTTTGAAAGCTCCTATAATTCACCCCTCCACTTT	19	TRBJ1-6	-	TRBV6-1	TRBD1
CASSGSDSDTQYF	TGCGCCAGCAGTGGTTCGGACAGCGATACGCAGTATTTT	13	TRBJ2-3	-	TRBV10-1	-
CASSCKGQSLLADTQYF	TGTGCCAGCAGTTGTAAGGGACAGTCGTTATTGGCAGATACGCAGTATTTT	17	TRBJ2-3	once	TRBV28	TRBD1
CASSRHHLGVPLNYGYTF	TGTGCCAGCAGCCGCCACCACCTGGGAGTACCGTTAAACTATGGCTACACCTTC	18	TRBJ1-2	-	TRBV7-8	-
CAWINREGYGYTF	TGTGCCTGGATAAACAGGGAGGGTTATGGCTACACCTTC	13	TRBJ1-2	-	TRBV30	-
CASSLDRESQPQHF	TGTGCCAGCAGCCTCGACAGGGAGTCTCAGCCCCAGCATTTT	14	TRBJ1-5	-	TRBV7-2	TRBD1
CASSSGTGGADTQYF	TGTGCCAGCAGCTCCGGGACAGGGGGAGCGGATACGCAGTATTTT	15	TRBJ2-3	-	TRBV28	TRBD1
CASSQYHISNQPQHF	TGCGCCAGCAGCCAATATCACATTAGCAATCAGCCCCAGCATTTT	15	TRBJ1-5	-	TRBV4-1	-
CASSESGIPHYGYTF	TGTGCCAGCAGTGAGTCCGGGATCCCCCACTATGGCTACACCTTC	15	TRBJ1-2	-	TRBV25-1	-
CASSPRGRDRPNEKLFF	TGCGCCAGCAGCCCCCGGGGCCGGGACAGACCTAATGAAAAACTGTTTTTT	17	TRBJ1-4	-	TRBV4-1	TRBD1
CASSLDRGGNTIYF	TGTGCCAGCAGCTTGGACCGGGGAGGAAACACCATATATTTT	14	TRBJ1-3	-	TRBV5-4	-
CASSLELLRVDRGDETQYF	TGCGCCAGCAGCTTGGAGCTCCTACGTGTGGACAGGGGAGATGAGACCCAGTACTTC	19	TRBJ2-5	-	TRBV5-1	TRBD1
CASHKLGNTEAFF	TGTGCCAGCCACAAGCTAGGGAACACTGAAGCTTTCTTT	13	TRBJ1-1	-	TRBV2	-
CASGPDPQRNEQFF	TGTGCTAGTGGCCCCGACCCCCAGCGCAATGAGCAGTTCTTC	14	TRBJ2-1	-	TRBV12-5	-
CASSLGEGTSGKNEQFF	TGTGCCAGCAGCTTAGGCGAGGGGACTAGCGGAAAGAATGAGCAGTTCTTC	17	TRBJ2-1	-	TRBV11-2	TRBD2
CATRWTGTNSYEQYF	TGTGCCACAAGGTGGACAGGGACAAACTCCTACGAGCAGTACTTC	15	TRBJ2-7	few	TRBV6-1	TRBD1
CASSGLGTSGGARYNEQFF	TGTGCCAGCAGCGGACTCGGGACTAGCGGGGGGGCTAGGTACAATGAGCAGTTCTTC	19	TRBJ2-1	once	TRBV2	TRBD2
CASSEAGSGGTIHEQFF	TGTGCCAGCAGTGAAGCTGGATCGGGGGGGACCATCCATGAGCAGTTCTTC	17	TRBJ2-1	-	TRBV6-1	TRBD2
CACPPRGIGYGYTF	TGTGCCTGTCCCCCTAGGGGAATCGGCTATGGCTACACCTTC	14	TRBJ1-2	-	TRBV30	-
CASSQGGGWSNQPQHF	TGCGCCAGCAGCCAGGGCGGGGGGTGGAGCAATCAGCCCCAGCATTTT	16	TRBJ1-5	-	TRBV4-1	-
CASSLRLAGGRYNEQFF	TGTGCCAGCAGCTTGAGGCTAGCGGGGGGGCGATACAATGAGCAGTTCTTC	17	TRBJ2-1	-	TRBV5-6	TRBD2
CASSLAGGSTDTQYF	TGCGCCAGCAGCCTAGCGGGGGGGAGCACAGATACGCAGTATTTT	15	TRBJ2-3	-	TRBV10-1	TRBD2
CASSLVPGSTDTQYF	TGTGCCAGCAGCTTAGTCCCGGGGAGCACAGATACGCAGTATTTT	15	TRBJ2-3	-	TRBV7-9	-
CASSLVKTNIWGQGLEQYF	TGTGCCAGCAGCTTGGTTAAGACTAATATCTGGGGACAGGGATTGGAGCAGTACTTC	19	TRBJ2-7	-	TRBV5-6	TRBD1
CATGPGTDVEKLFF	TGTGCCACCGGCCCTGGGACAGATGTTGAAAAACTGTTTTTT	14	TRBJ1-4	-	TRBV28	TRBD1
CASGLVAAGGYGYTF	TGTGCTAGTGGTTTGGTAGCCGCGGGGGGCTATGGCTACACCTTC	15	TRBJ1-2	-	TRBV12-5	-
CASSLVGTPGNTIYF	TGTGCCAGCAGTCTCGTGGGGACTCCAGGAAACACCATATATTTT	15	TRBJ1-3	once	TRBV6-5	-
CASSLTVVNTEAFF	TGTGCCAGCAGCTTGACAGTTGTGAACACTGAAGCTTTCTTT	14	TRBJ1-1	-	TRBV5-8	-
CASSSETGQPQHF	TGTGCCAGCAGTTCTGAGACCGGGCAGCCCCAGCATTTT	13	TRBJ1-5	-	TRBV28	-
CASSQVVSTERAEAFF	TGTGCCAGCAGCCAAGTAGTTTCGACTGAACGAGCTGAAGCTTTCTTT	16	TRBJ1-1	-	TRBV14	-